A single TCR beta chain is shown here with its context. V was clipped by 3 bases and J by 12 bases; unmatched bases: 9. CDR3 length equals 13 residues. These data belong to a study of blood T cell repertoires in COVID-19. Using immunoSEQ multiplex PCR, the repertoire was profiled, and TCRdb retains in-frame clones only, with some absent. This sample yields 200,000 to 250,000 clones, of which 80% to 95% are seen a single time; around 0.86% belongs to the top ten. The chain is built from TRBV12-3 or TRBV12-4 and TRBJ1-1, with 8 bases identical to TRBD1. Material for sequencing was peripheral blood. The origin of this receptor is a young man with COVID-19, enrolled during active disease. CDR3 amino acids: CASSFGQGRRTFF. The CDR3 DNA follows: TGTGCCAGCAGTTTTGGACAGGGTCGGAGGACTTTCTTT.